Shown below are 29 T cell receptor beta chains from a single sample sequenced in a study of blood T cell repertoires in COVID-19. TCRdb's copy holds only in-frame clones and misses some; the assay was immunoSEQ multiplex PCR. Here the sample spans about 140,000 clones, 85% to 90% being singletons. Sequencing used peripheral blood. The source is an elderly woman with acute or convalescent COVID-19.

The V and J genes are TRBV2 and TRBJ2-4; 7 nucleotides agree with TRBD2. The germline gives CDR1 SNHLY, CDR2 FYNNEI. This CDR3 has 14 residues. J gave up 3 bases and V 4 bases, and 3 bases lay outside the gene matches. The CDR3 nucleotides read TGTGCCAGCAGTGGGGGAGGGTACAAAAACATTCAGTACTTC. Protein sequence: CASSGGGYKNIQYF.

The count of this clone is one. The V gene is TRBV3-1 (or the pseudogene TRBV3-2), the J gene TRBJ2-1; D may be TRBD2 (7 bases). The CDR3 runs to 14 residues. V was trimmed by 0 bases and J by 12 bases, leaving 15 bases between them. Germline V CDR1 and CDR2: LGHDT, YNNKEL (reference sequence). The CDR3 protein is CASSQDTGGYGQFF. CDR3 in DNA: TGTGCCAGCAGCCAAGATACGGGGGGCTATGGGCAGTTCTTC.

The chain couples TRBV6-5 to TRBJ1-4; TRBD1 agrees at 8 bases. CDR1 and CDR2 (germline): MNHEY, SVGAGI. The CDR3 loop spans 16 amino acids. The V and J ends lost 0 bases and 10 bases, in that order; junction bases with no gene match: 10. The CDR3 DNA reads TGTGCCAGCAGTTACTCGGTTACAGGGACAGGTGGAAAACTGTTTTTT. Encoded protein: CASSYSVTGTGGKLFF.

In its sample, this clone was seen a few times. The chain uses TRBV5-1 and TRBJ2-3, with a weak D call TRBD2 (6 bases). This CDR3 spans 15 amino acids. The germline V and J ends were trimmed by 4 bases and 0 bases, with 12 bases remaining between them. Germline values: CDR1 SGHRS, CDR2 YFSETQ. For the CDR3, the DNA is TGCGCCAGCAGCCGGAGCGGGCAGAGCACAGATACGCAGTATTTT. Its protein product is CASSRSGQSTDTQYF.

This chain joins TRBV7-2 and TRBJ1-2; D call uncertain. From germline, CDR1 is SGHTA and CDR2 FQGNSA. Trimming removed 3 bases at V and 7 bases at J, with 12 bases between. The CDR3 is 13 residues long. DNA for the CDR3: TGTGCCAGCAGCTTGCAGGCGCGACGTGGCTACACCTTC. It codes for CASSLQARRGYTF.

The V call is TRBV7-9, the J call TRBJ1-4; 8 bases are shared with TRBD1. The V segment lost 2 bases and the J segment 8 bases; nucleotides outside the gene matches: 16. The CDR3 covers 18 residues. Per germline, CDR1 SEHNR and CDR2 FQNEAQ (reference sequence). The CDR3: CASSLPRFSGGQVEKLFF. The CDR3 nucleotides are TGTGCCAGCAGCTTACCTCGCTTTTCTGGGGGACAGGTAGAAAAACTGTTTTTT.

This chain joins TRBV3-1 (or the pseudogene TRBV3-2) and TRBJ2-1; TRBD1 agrees at 10 bases. The CDR3 is 15 amino acids. J gave up 6 bases and V 5 bases, and 7 bases lay outside the gene matches. Germline CDR1 and CDR2: LGHDT and YNNKEL (reference sequence). CDR3 protein: CASSSPGTGANEQFF. CDR3 sequence (DNA): TGTGCCAGCAGCTCACCCGGGACAGGGGCCAATGAGCAGTTCTTC.

The CDR3 region has the DNA TGTGCCAGCAGCTCCAGGGGGAGCTCCTACGAGCAGTACTTC. Translated, it gives CASSSRGSSYEQYF. The chain couples TRBV5-4 to TRBJ2-7; 7 bases match TRBD1. J lost 0 bases, V lost 3 bases, and 3 bases had no gene match. The CDR3 consists of 14 residues. Germline V gene lookup returns CDR1 SGHNT and CDR2 YYREEE (reference sequence).

The rearrangement uses TRBV5-4 and TRBJ2-5, with TRBD2 matching over 8 bases. CDR3 size: 15 residues. Germline V gene lookup returns CDR1 SGHNT and CDR2 YYREEE (reference sequence). The V segment lost 2 bases and the J segment 1 base; nucleotides outside the gene matches: 4. The CDR3 is CASSFDGGAQETQYF. CDR3 nucleotides: TGTGCCAGCAGCTTCGACGGGGGGGCCCAAGAGACCCAGTACTTC.

V gene TRBV30 combines with J gene TRBJ2-5; TRBD2 is a possible D gene (6 bases). Between the trimmed V and J ends, which lost 3 bases and 5 bases, there was a span of 13 bases. CDR1 is GTSNPN, CDR2 SVGIG, per germline (reference sequence). The CDR3 is 13 residues long. The CDR3 reads CAWRGDLGETQYF. The DNA for the CDR3 is TGTGCCTGGAGAGGGGACTTAGGTGAGACCCAGTACTTC.

The V call is TRBV18, the J call TRBJ1-1; the D gene is possibly TRBD1 (6 bases). Germline CDR1 reads KGHSH; CDR2 reads LQKENI. Trimming removed 0 bases from V and 1 base from J, with 9 bases in between. The CDR3 is made up of 15 amino acids. CDR3 sequence: CASSPPGARNTEAFF. The CDR3 DNA is TGTGCCAGCTCACCACCGGGGGCTAGGAACACTGAAGCTTTCTTT.

V usage is TRBV4-3 and J usage is TRBJ2-7; 9 bases map to TRBD1. The germline gives CDR1 LGHNA, CDR2 YSLEER. V lost 0 bases, J lost 11 bases, and 5 bases stayed unmatched. This CDR3 is 13 amino acids long. CDR3 region: CASSQDRGDREYF. For the CDR3, the DNA is TGCGCCAGCAGCCAAGATCGGGGGGACAGGGAGTACTTC.

V is TRBV2 and J is TRBJ1-2; D perhaps matches TRBD1 (6 bases). CDR3 length equals 14 residues. Trimming removed 7 bases from V and 0 bases from J, with 12 bases in between. CDR1 is SNHLY, CDR2 FYNNEI, per germline. The CDR3 loop is CASKDSLANYGYTF. CDR3 sequence (DNA): TGTGCCAGCAAGGACAGCTTAGCTAACTATGGCTACACCTTC.

V and J are TRBV5-1 and TRBJ1-2; D unclear. Trimming removed 3 bases at V and 7 bases at J, with 13 bases between. This CDR3 is built from 13 residues. CDR1 SGHRS and CDR2 YFSETQ come from the germline V gene. CDR3 nucleotides: TGCGCCAGCAGCTCGCAGTACGGGAGTGGCTACACCTTC. Protein product: CASSSQYGSGYTF.

The V and J genes are TRBV7-8 and TRBJ1-1; TRBD1 might be the D (6 bases). There are 13 residues in the CDR3. Looked up from germline, CDR1 is SGHVS and CDR2 is FQNEAQ. Trimming shortened V by 5 bases and J by 2 bases, and 9 bases separated the two germline ends. CDR3 in DNA: TGTGCCAGCAGCCCCGGGACAAACACTGAAGCTTTCTTT. Protein sequence: CASSPGTNTEAFF. Complete variable domain (other parts from reference TRBV7-8 and TRBJ1-1): GAGVSQSPRYKVAKRGQDVALRCDPISGHVSLFWYQQALGQGPEFLTYFQNEAQLDKSGLPSDRFFAERPEGSVSTLKIQRTQQEDSAVYLCASSPGTNTEAFFGQGTRLTVV.

The rearrangement joins TRBV29-1 to TRBJ2-1, with D possibly TRBD2 on 6 matching bases. V shed 4 bases and J shed 7 bases, with 14 bases lying between them. Germline CDR1 is SQVTM and CDR2 is ANQGSEA. The CDR3 contains 13 residues. The CDR3 DNA follows: TGCAGCGTTGTGGGGGGACCCTGGAATGAGCAGTTCTTC. Translating it yields CSVVGGPWNEQFF.

V usage is TRBV3-1 (or the pseudogene TRBV3-2) and J usage is TRBJ1-6; the D is unclear. Trimming stripped 4 bases from V and 7 bases from J, with 8 bases between. The CDR3 contains 13 residues. CDR1 LGHDT and CDR2 YNNKEL come from the germline V gene (reference sequence). CDR3 residues: CASSPARNSPLHF. In nucleotides, the CDR3 is TGTGCCAGCAGCCCGGCCAGGAATTCACCCCTCCACTTT.

The chain combines TRBV10-3 with TRBJ1-6, with 8 bases lining up with TRBD1. Germline values: CDR1 ENHRY, CDR2 SYGVKD. There are 15 residues in the CDR3. V gave up 3 bases and J gave up 11 bases; unmatched junction bases: 9. The CDR3 DNA sequence: TGTGCCATCAGTGAAGTGGGGCAGGGGGCTACACCCCTCCACTTT. This gives the protein CAISEVGQGATPLHF.

The chain uses TRBV5-5 and TRBJ1-2; unclear D gene. CDR1 is SGHKS and CDR2 is YYEKEE in the germline V gene (reference sequence). This CDR3 has 13 amino acids. Trimming removed 0 bases at V and 4 bases at J, with 7 bases between. This chain's CDR3 is CASSLVLSYGYTF. In nucleotides, the CDR3 is TGTGCCAGCAGCTTGGTGTTGAGCTATGGCTACACCTTC.

The chain has TRBV5-1 and TRBJ1-1; D is unresolved. This CDR3 has 14 amino acids. Trimming removed 0 bases at V and 4 bases at J, with 10 bases between. Germline V gene lookup returns CDR1 SGHRS and CDR2 YFSETQ. CDR3 amino acids: CASSLGSIFTEAFF. The DNA for the CDR3 is TGCGCCAGCAGCTTGGGTAGTATCTTCACTGAAGCTTTCTTT. The full variable domain, its missing parts supplied by reference TRBV5-1 and TRBJ1-1, is KAGVTQTPRYLIKTRGQQVTLSCSPISGHRSVSWYQQTPGQGLQFLFEYFSETQRNKGNFPGRFSGRQFSNSRSEMNVSTLELGDSALYLCASSLGSIFTEAFFGQGTRLTVV.

The chain recombines TRBV6-5 with TRBJ2-6; D is unclear. This CDR3 has 15 residues. Trimming pared 6 bases from V and 5 bases from J, leaving 14 bases between. The germline CDR1 and CDR2 sequences are MNHEY and SVGAGI. DNA for the CDR3: TGTGCCAGCAGCTCCGCCCAGTTGAGGGCCAACGTCCTGACTTTC. It encodes CASSSAQLRANVLTF.

The chain combines TRBV27 with TRBJ1-2; D uncertain. Trimming pared 5 bases from V and 4 bases from J, leaving 17 bases between. CDR1 and CDR2 from the germline V gene are MNHEY and SMNVEV (reference sequence). The CDR3 runs 15 residues. The CDR3 spells CASSPGANLGYGYTF. The CDR3 DNA sequence: TGTGCCAGCAGTCCGGGAGCTAACCTCGGCTATGGCTACACCTTC.

The chain combines TRBV3-1 (or the pseudogene TRBV3-2) with TRBJ1-6, with D possibly being TRBD1 (6 bases). The germline V gene has CDR1 LGHDT and CDR2 YNNKEL (reference sequence). The CDR3 contains 15 residues. Trimming pared 3 bases from V and 8 bases from J, leaving 14 bases between. CDR3 loop: CASSHEQGIYSPLHF. The CDR3 bases are TGTGCCAGCAGCCACGAACAGGGTATTTATTCACCCCTCCACTTT.

This sequence joins TRBV6-5 and TRBJ1-5, with D possibly TRBD1 on 5 matching bases. CDR3 size: 15 residues. The germline V gene encodes CDR1 MNHEY and CDR2 SVGAGI. Trimming took off 6 bases at V and 4 bases at J, with 16 bases between the two ends. The CDR3 bases are TGTGCCAGCAGGCGCGGGGCCGGGAGGAATCAGCCCCAGCATTTT. Its protein product is CASRRGAGRNQPQHF.

DNA of the CDR3: TGTGCCAGCAGTGAACGGCAGGTCACAGATACGCAGTATTTT. It specifies CASSERQVTDTQYF. The J gene is TRBJ2-3, the V gene TRBV2; no clear D gene. The CDR3 is 14 amino acids. CDR1 and CDR2 (germline): SNHLY, FYNNEI. Trimming took off 2 bases at V and 2 bases at J, with 8 bases between the two ends.

The CDR3 spells CASSVSRTASNQPQHF. CDR3 sequence (DNA): TGCGCCAGCAGCGTCTCGCGGACAGCCAGCAATCAGCCCCAGCATTTT. The chain recombines TRBV4-1 with TRBJ1-5; tentatively, D is TRBD1 (6 bases). Trimming removed 5 bases from V and 1 base from J, with 15 bases in between. Germline loops: CDR1 MGHRA, CDR2 YSYEKL. The CDR3 length is 16 residues.

DNA for the CDR3: TGTGCCAGCAGCTTAGCAATTCGGGAATGGACAGATACGCAGTATTTT. Translation gives CASSLAIREWTDTQYF. This sequence joins TRBV7-2 and TRBJ2-3; possible D gene TRBD2, 5 bases. From germline, CDR1 is SGHTA and CDR2 FQGNSA. Trimming took 0 bases from V and 3 from J, leaving 13 bases between them. This CDR3 has 16 amino acids.

V and J are TRBV6-5 and TRBJ1-1; 7 nucleotides agree with TRBD1. The CDR3 spans 15 residues. Unmatched junction bases numbered 13, after V lost 7 bases and J lost 5 bases. Germline loops: CDR1 MNHEY, CDR2 SVGAGI. This chain's CDR3 is CASMWTGGYRTEAFF. CDR3 DNA sequence: TGTGCCAGCATGTGGACAGGAGGGTATAGGACTGAAGCTTTCTTT.

This chain joins TRBV18 and TRBJ2-1; 7 nucleotides agree with TRBD1. The V gene end was trimmed by 3 bases and the J gene end by 8 bases; junction bases not matched to a gene: 7. The CDR3 sequence is 14 residues long. CDR1 and CDR2 (germline): KGHSH, LQKENI. CDR3 in amino acids: CASSPRDRRDEQFF. Written as DNA, the CDR3 is TGTGCCAGCTCACCGAGGGACAGACGGGATGAGCAGTTCTTC.